This is a list of T cell receptor beta chains from one sample in a study of T-cell reconstitution after alpha-beta-depleted transplantation in children. TCRdb independently ran MiXCR on the PCR reads; one entry per CDR3 protein. The table lists roughly 500,000 distinct CDR3 sequences, approximately 30% of them singletons, with 2% to 3% in the top ten. Sequencing used PBMCs from the stem cell graft donor, obtained from the stem cell graft. The receptors were gathered from a human donor who donated a stem cell graft to a child with aplastic anemia. Both conserved end residues are part of each CDR3. The D gene is left open where the match is weak. Clone sizes are given selectively: once, few, many, or a class where the clone is expanded.

clone size	V gene	D gene	J gene	CDR3 protein	CDR3 DNA
NA	TRBV20-1	NA	TRBJ2-3	CSAPKQITDTQYF	TGCAGTGCTCCGAAGCAGATCACAGATACGCAGTATTTT
few	TRBV6-5	NA	TRBJ2-1	CASFSDREQFF	TGTGCCAGCTTCAGCGATAGGGAGCAGTTCTTC
NA	TRBV20-1	TRBD2	TRBJ2-7	CSATGLAGVSGEQYF	TGCAGTGCTACGGGACTGGCGGGAGTATCCGGCGAGCAGTACTTC
NA	TRBV20-1	TRBD2	TRBJ2-1	CSARVLNGGRYNEQFF	TGCAGTGCTAGAGTCCTTAATGGCGGGAGGTACAATGAGCAGTTCTTC
NA	TRBV14	TRBD2	TRBJ2-1	CASSLRVTSGRTEQFF	TGTGCCAGCAGCCTCCGGGTGACTAGCGGGAGGACTGAGCAGTTCTTC
NA	TRBV19	NA	TRBJ2-2	CASTASDTRGGELFF	TGTGCCAGTACCGCTAGCGACACACGGGGAGGGGAGCTGTTTTTT
few	TRBV6-5	NA	TRBJ2-1	CASSYSGEYRRDEQFF	TGTGCCAGCAGTTACTCGGGGGAGTACCGCCGGGATGAGCAGTTCTTC
NA	TRBV9	NA	TRBJ1-5	CASSASQGGGNQPQHF	TGTGCCAGCAGCGCGAGTCAGGGTGGCGGCAATCAGCCCCAGCATTTT
NA	TRBV7-9	TRBD2	TRBJ2-5	CASSLEGLVQETQYF	TGTGCCAGCAGCTTAGAAGGACTAGTCCAAGAGACCCAGTACTTC
NA	TRBV9	NA	TRBJ2-7	CASSVEAGRSYEQYF	TGTGCCAGCAGCGTGGAAGCGGGCCGCTCCTACGAGCAGTACTTC
few	TRBV5-6	TRBD1	TRBJ1-1	CASSRTGVMNTEAFF	TGTGCCAGCAGTCGAACAGGGGTTATGAACACTGAAGCTTTCTTT